This paragraph reports one TCR beta chain. Per the original methods: The assay estimated nucleated cells by amplifying reference gene primers. Sequenced by immunoSEQ multiplex PCR; TCRdb stores in-frame clones only, minus some. Clone size and V and J calls were adopted from that table, with D and trimming inferred from the DNA. The sample records around 260,000 clones, around 90% being singletons. This record comes from a study of blood T cell repertoires in COVID-19. As for the study in general: Sites across the United States, Italy and Spain contributed samples from acute and convalescent COVID-19. PBMCs, B-cell-depleted T cells, or T cells were the source of the cDNA or gDNA that made up the material.

Germline CDR1 is MNHNY and CDR2 is SVGAGI (reference sequence). V shed 6 bases and J shed 0 bases, with 15 bases lying between them. CDR3 length equals 16 residues. The clonotype originates from a woman in her sixties with COVID-19, enrolled during active disease. The sequenced sample was peripheral blood. V is TRBV6-6 and J is TRBJ2-1; TRBD1 might be the D (6 bases). The CDR3 region is CASRPPGESSYNEQFF. The CDR3 coding sequence is TGTGCCAGCAGGCCTCCAGGGGAAAGCTCCTACAATGAGCAGTTCTTC.